Below, 2 T cell receptor beta chains from the same sample are listed, as sequenced in a study of cytomegalovirus exposure and HLA in healthy donors. PCR amplification relied on 60 Vbeta primers (plus 13 Jbeta primers). The repertoire was sequenced with immunoSEQ multiplex PCR; TCRdb's copy has only in-frame clones and lacks some. The table lists tens of thousands of clones, 50% to 80% of them singletons, with 3.9% in the top ten. Sample: PBMCs. The receptor set was obtained from a man aged 25 to 40 in good health and CMV-seronegative.

The chain carries TRBV4-2 and TRBJ2-1; TRBD2 is a possible D gene (6 bases). This CDR3 is 15 amino acids long. V shed 4 bases and J shed 5 bases, with 15 bases lying between them. The germline V gene encodes CDR1 LGHNA and CDR2 YNFKEQ. The DNA of the CDR3 is TGTGCCAGCAGCCCCTTGACTAGTCCCCACAATGAGCAGTTCTTC. Amino acids: CASSPLTSPHNEQFF.

The V call is TRBV19, the J call TRBJ2-1; 10 bases line up with TRBD2. The germline CDR1 and CDR2 sequences are LNHDA and SQIVND (reference sequence). The V and J ends lost 5 bases and 7 bases, in that order; junction bases with no gene match: 8. The CDR3 is 15 amino acids. CDR3 sequence reads: CASSQLAGVGNEQFF. The CDR3 DNA follows: TGTGCCAGTAGTCAGCTAGCGGGAGTGGGGAATGAGCAGTTCTTC.